This T cell receptor (beta chain) was documented in a study of cytomegalovirus exposure and HLA in healthy donors. Study outcomes and limitations: Donors belonging to an Asian-associated ancestry cluster reportedly showed fewer N-insertions in productive TCRs than the approximately 670-donor mean, according to what a later analysis found. Cytomegalovirus-associated TCR beta chains were listed, numbering 150 to 200. Among the CMV-associated chains, three were confirmed in vitro as specific for CMV antigens.

This clone is a singleton in its sample. As yet, its antigen is unknown. Germline-derived CDR1 and CDR2 are SGHRS and YFSETQ. This CDR3 comprises 12 residues. Trimming took off 4 bases at V and 2 bases at J, with 5 bases between the two ends. PCR employed 60 Vbeta and 13 Jbeta primers. Generated by immunoSEQ multiplex PCR, the TCRdb table keeps only in-frame clones and is missing some. This repertoire shows over 200,000 clones, more than 60% found once; its top ten account for around 2.9%. The TCR comes from a woman aged 55-69 years in good health and CMV-seropositive. The sequenced sample consisted of PBMCs. The rearrangement links TRBV5-1 to TRBJ2-3, with D hard to call. For the CDR3, the DNA is TGCGCCAGCAGCCTAAACACAGATACGCAGTATTTT. It translates to CASSLNTDTQYF. The full variable domain, rest sourced from reference TRBV5-1 and TRBJ2-3, is KAGVTQTPRYLIKTRGQQVTLSCSPISGHRSVSWYQQTPGQGLQFLFEYFSETQRNKGNFPGRFSGRQFSNSRSEMNVSTLELGDSALYLCASSLNTDTQYFGPGTRLTVL.